Each of the 24 T cell receptor beta chains below was sequenced from the same sample in a study of shared clonotypes between healthy human individuals. Clones were sequenced by immunoSEQ multiplex PCR, and TCRdb holds only the in-frame ones, with some missing. Counted here are about 1.5 million clones, around 97% occurring once; the ten biggest clones make up about 1%. The sequencing sample was made of naive CD4+ T cells sorted from blood. Noted subset: CD45RA+ positively selected. Every receptor here comes from a man aged 25-45 years in good health.

On this clone: At one boundary the junction diverges from the germline segment, which might be a read error. V and J are TRBV28 and TRBJ1-2, with 7 bases fitting TRBD1. The germline V gene encodes CDR1 MDHEN and CDR2 SYDVKM. The CDR3 extends over 14 amino acids. The CDR3 DNA reads TGTGCCAGCGCACCTCCGGGACAGACCCATCACAGGGGCTTC. Its translation: CASAPPGQTHHRGF.

The V call is TRBV15, the J call TRBJ2-1; 10 bases are a match to TRBD1. Germline CDR1 LNHNV, CDR2 YYDKDF (reference sequence). Trimming cost V 1 base and J 10 bases; bases outside gene matches: 10. This CDR3 comprises 16 residues. CDR3 sequence: CATSRGAGQGVQEQFF. The CDR3 nucleotides read TGTGCCACCAGCAGAGGTGCTGGACAGGGGGTGCAGGAGCAGTTCTTC.

The CDR3 region has the DNA TGTGCCAGTAGTATAACGGGGCCTCAAGAGACCCAGTACTTC. This translates into CASSITGPQETQYF. V is TRBV19 and J is TRBJ2-5; D possibly matches TRBD1 or TRBD2 (5 bases each). Germline V gene sequence: CDR1 LNHDA, CDR2 SQIVND (reference sequence). The CDR3 is made up of 14 amino acids. V lost 2 bases and J 2 bases, leaving 9 bases between the germline ends.

The genes are TRBV5-6 and TRBJ2-7; D not resolved. The CDR3 sequence is 16 residues long. Germline V gene data show CDR1 as SGHDT and CDR2 as YYEEEE. The V gene lost 1 base and the J gene lost 2 bases, with 16 bases spanning the gap. CDR3 DNA sequence: TGTGCCAGCAGCTTGTACGTCGCAAGCAGACCCTACGAGCAGTACTTC. The encoded protein is CASSLYVASRPYEQYF.

The chain links TRBV29-1 to TRBJ2-5; a weak D match, TRBD1 (5 bases). CDR1 is SQVTM, CDR2 ANQGSEA, per germline. CDR3 length: 12 residues. V lost 5 bases, J lost 1 base, and 8 bases lay in between. The CDR3 loop is CSVKGIQETQYF. The CDR3 nucleotides read TGCAGCGTTAAGGGGATCCAAGAGACCCAGTACTTC.

The V call is TRBV4-3, the J call TRBJ1-2; TRBD1 matches at 7 bases. V shed 4 bases, J shed 3 bases, and the junction held 8 bases outside the gene matches. The CDR3 is 15 amino acids. The germline CDR1 and CDR2 sequences are LGHNA and YSLEER. CDR3 residues: CASSRKAGTDYGYTF. DNA for the CDR3: TGCGCCAGCAGCCGCAAAGCCGGGACAGACTATGGCTACACCTTC.

The V and J genes are TRBV6-5 and TRBJ2-5; 7 bases align to TRBD1. The length of the CDR3 is 14 residues. CDR1 is MNHEY and CDR2 is SVGAGI in the germline V gene. After removal of 4 bases from V and 5 bases from J, the junction contained 7 bases not matched to a gene. The CDR3 coding sequence is TGTGCCAGCAGTTCCCGGCAGGGGGACGAGACCCAGTACTTC. It specifies CASSSRQGDETQYF.

This clone was observed once. The V and J genes are TRBV7-2 and TRBJ2-7; 7 nucleotides match TRBD2. The CDR3 consists of 13 residues. The germline CDR1 and CDR2 sequences are SGHTA and FQGNSA. Trimming removed 3 bases from V and 3 bases from J; junction bases left unmatched: 2. This CDR3 reads CASSLREFYEQYF. DNA of the CDR3: TGTGCCAGCAGCTTGCGGGAGTTCTACGAGCAGTACTTC.

The V call is TRBV27, the J call TRBJ2-1, with D perhaps matching TRBD2 (5 bases). V was clipped by 10 bases and J by 3 bases, with 19 bases between them. The CDR3 spans 15 residues. Per the germline V gene, CDR1 is MNHEY and CDR2 is SMNVEV (reference sequence). Here the CDR3 reads CATPSRGDLYNEQFF. Here the CDR3 DNA reads TGTGCCACCCCCAGTCGGGGTGATCTCTACAATGAGCAGTTCTTC.

V gene TRBV5-1 combines with J gene TRBJ1-5, with D perhaps TRBD1 (6 bases). The CDR3 has 15 residues. The germline V and J ends were trimmed by 4 bases and 3 bases, with 14 bases remaining between them. Looked up from germline, CDR1 is SGHRS and CDR2 is YFSETQ. The CDR3 protein is CASSPGAGPNQPQHF. As DNA, the CDR3 is TGCGCCAGCAGCCCGGGGGCGGGACCCAATCAGCCCCAGCATTTT.

This clone showed up just a few times. The chain uses TRBV28 and TRBJ2-1; 7 bases are a match to TRBD2. CDR1 and CDR2 (germline): MDHEN, SYDVKM. There are 14 residues in the CDR3. After removal of 3 bases from V and 9 bases from J, the junction contained 8 bases not matched to a gene. This CDR3 reads CASSLGGDQGEQFF. CDR3 nucleotide sequence: TGTGCCAGCAGTTTGGGAGGGGATCAGGGTGAGCAGTTCTTC.

The chain has TRBV9 and TRBJ2-3, with 7 bases aligning to TRBD1. V shed 1 base, J shed 2 bases, and the junction held 10 bases outside the gene matches. CDR1 is SGDLS and CDR2 is YYNGEE in the germline V gene. This CDR3 has 17 residues. In DNA form, the CDR3 reads TGTGCCAGCAGCGTAAGCCCGGCCGGGACAGCCACAGATACGCAGTATTTT. Its protein is CASSVSPAGTATDTQYF.

The rearrangement joins TRBV9 to TRBJ2-1, with D possibly TRBD2 on 6 matching bases. The CDR3 is 15 residues long. Germline V gives CDR1 SGDLS, CDR2 YYNGEE. Deletions cut 1 base from V and 4 bases from J, with 12 bases between. The CDR3 loop reads CASSVSGSGYNEQFF. For the CDR3, the DNA is TGTGCCAGCAGCGTATCCGGGAGTGGGTACAATGAGCAGTTCTTC.

Here the CDR3 reads CASSPRLDRSVREQYF. CDR3 nucleotides: TGTGCCAGCAGCCCTAGACTAGACAGGTCGGTACGCGAGCAGTACTTC. The chain combines TRBV7-8 with TRBJ2-7; D may correspond to TRBD1 or TRBD2 (6 bases each). The length of the CDR3 is 16 residues. The V gene's germline CDR1 is SGHVS and CDR2 FQNEAQ. V lost 5 bases to trimming and J lost 6 bases, with 23 bases between them.

This clone was picked up a small number of times. The rearrangement uses TRBV7-2 and TRBJ2-7, with D unclear. The CDR3 runs 12 residues. V shed 5 bases and J shed 2 bases, with 7 bases lying between them. Germline V CDR1 and CDR2: SGHTA, FQGNSA. The CDR3 protein is CASSVTAYEQYF. CDR3 sequence (DNA): TGTGCCAGCAGCGTAACAGCCTACGAGCAGTACTTC.

The chain employs TRBV6-6 and TRBJ2-5, with D uncertain. The germline V and J ends were trimmed by 2 bases and 4 bases, with 11 bases remaining between them. The germline V gene encodes CDR1 MNHNY and CDR2 SVGAGI (reference sequence). The CDR3 contains 14 residues. CDR3: CASSYGEDGETQYF. The CDR3 DNA reads as TGTGCCAGCAGTTACGGGGAAGATGGAGAGACCCAGTACTTC.

This clone was seen only once. The V gene is TRBV5-1, the J gene TRBJ2-3; 14 bases line up with TRBD2. Germline V gene data show CDR1 as SGHRS and CDR2 as YFSETQ. This CDR3 comprises 18 residues. V lost 2 bases to trimming and J lost 3 bases; unmatched junction nucleotides: 8. CDR3 DNA: TGCGCCAGCAGCTTACGACTAGCGGGAGGGCTATCGACAGATACGCAGTATTTT. This translates into CASSLRLAGGLSTDTQYF.

In this sample, this clone turned up once. Written as DNA, the CDR3 is TGTGCCAGTAAGGGATGGCGGTGGGAGGAGCTGTTTTTT. It translates to CASKGWRWEELFF. The rearrangement joins TRBV19 to TRBJ2-2; D gene unclear. The V end lost 7 bases, the J end lost 10 bases, and 16 bases lay between the germline ends. Germline V gives CDR1 LNHDA, CDR2 SQIVND (reference sequence). The CDR3 is 13 amino acids.

J is TRBJ1-2 and V is TRBV28; D is unclear. This CDR3 comprises 19 residues. Germline CDR1 is MDHEN and CDR2 is SYDVKM. Trimming left V 2 bases short and J 6 bases short, with 28 bases between. The CDR3 nucleotides are TGTGCCAGCAGTTTAATTACCTTGGGTGGACTGGTCGGGTCCCATGGCTACACCTTC. It is translated as CASSLITLGGLVGSHGYTF.

The chain uses TRBV7-9 and TRBJ2-1; perhaps TRBD1 as D (6 bases). Trimming stripped 4 bases from V and 5 bases from J, with 9 bases between. CDR3 size: 13 residues. The germline V gene encodes CDR1 SEHNR and CDR2 FQNEAQ (reference sequence). CDR3 sequence: CASSSQGDNEQFF. CDR3 sequence (DNA): TGTGCCAGCAGCTCACAGGGTGACAATGAGCAGTTCTTC.

This chain joins TRBV28 and TRBJ2-7; D possibly corresponds to TRBD1 (6 bases). V was trimmed by 5 bases and J by 2 bases, leaving 10 bases between them. In germline, CDR1 is MDHEN, CDR2 SYDVKM. CDR3 size: 13 residues. The CDR3 protein is CASSDRIPYEQYF. CDR3 nucleotide sequence: TGTGCCAGCAGTGACAGGATACCCTACGAGCAGTACTTC.

The rearrangement links TRBV29-1 to TRBJ1-2; D is perhaps TRBD1 (5 bases). The CDR3 length is 11 residues. V lost 4 bases to trimming and J lost 8 bases, with 11 bases between them. Looked up from germline, CDR1 is SQVTM and CDR2 is ANQGSEA. The DNA of the CDR3 is TGCAGCGTTGGGGGTGGGGCCGGCTACACCTTC. It specifies CSVGGGAGYTF.

The chain couples TRBV6-1 to TRBJ2-5; 7 bases are shared with TRBD2. Germline CDR1 reads MNHNS; CDR2 reads SASEGT. Trimming at V came to 3 bases and at J to 2 bases, leaving 6 bases not matched to a gene. The CDR3 contains 15 residues. The CDR3 region has the DNA TGTGCCAGCAGTGAGGGGCAGGGAGGGCAAGAGACCCAGTACTTC. Protein sequence: CASSEGQGGQETQYF.

This clone has just one count. The chain carries TRBV5-4 and TRBJ2-2; D is uncertain. Between the trimmed V and J ends, which lost 4 bases and 5 bases, there was a span of 9 bases. From germline, CDR1 is SGHNT and CDR2 YYREEE (reference sequence). The CDR3 contains 13 residues. The CDR3 is CASSRHSTGELFF. As DNA, the CDR3 is TGTGCCAGCAGCCGGCATTCAACCGGGGAGCTGTTTTTT.